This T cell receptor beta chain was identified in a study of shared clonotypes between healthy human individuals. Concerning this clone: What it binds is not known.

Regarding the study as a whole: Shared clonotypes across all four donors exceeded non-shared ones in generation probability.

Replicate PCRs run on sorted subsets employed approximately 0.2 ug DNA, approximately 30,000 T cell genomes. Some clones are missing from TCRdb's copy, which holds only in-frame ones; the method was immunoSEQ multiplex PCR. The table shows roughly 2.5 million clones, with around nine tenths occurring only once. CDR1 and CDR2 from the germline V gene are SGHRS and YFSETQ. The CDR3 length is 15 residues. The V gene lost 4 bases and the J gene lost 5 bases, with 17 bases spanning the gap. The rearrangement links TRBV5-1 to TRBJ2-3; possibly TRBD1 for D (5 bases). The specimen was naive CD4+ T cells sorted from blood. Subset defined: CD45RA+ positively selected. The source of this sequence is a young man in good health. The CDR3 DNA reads TGCGCCAGCAGCGTTAGCCGACAGACGAAAGATACGCAGTATTTT. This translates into CASSVSRQTKDTQYF.